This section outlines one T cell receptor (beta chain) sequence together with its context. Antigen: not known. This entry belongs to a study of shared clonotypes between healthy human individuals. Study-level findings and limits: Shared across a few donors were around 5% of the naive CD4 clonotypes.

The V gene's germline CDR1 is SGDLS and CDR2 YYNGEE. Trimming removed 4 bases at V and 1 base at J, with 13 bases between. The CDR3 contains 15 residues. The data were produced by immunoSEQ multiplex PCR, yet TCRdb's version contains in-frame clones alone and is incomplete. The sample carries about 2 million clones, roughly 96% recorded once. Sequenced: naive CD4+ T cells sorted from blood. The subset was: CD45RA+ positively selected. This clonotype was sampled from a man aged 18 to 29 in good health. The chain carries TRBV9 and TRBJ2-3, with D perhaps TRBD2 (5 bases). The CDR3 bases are TGTGCCAGCAGCTATTATGAGGGAGGCACAGATACGCAGTATTTT. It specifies CASSYYEGGTDTQYF.